This T cell receptor beta chain was sequenced in a study of PD-1 blockade in classical Hodgkin lymphoma. Generated by immunoSEQ multiplex PCR, the TCRdb table keeps only in-frame clones and is missing some. Of more than 10,000 clones listed, about 80% are singletons. Stated time point: cycle 4 day 1 (C4D1), after 5 to 7 weeks of nivolumab. The patients all showed relapse after autologous stem cell transplantation, while their brentuximab vedotin exposure varied. Thawed PBMCs were the source of CD4+ T cells, purified by magnetic negative selection. The sequences come from CD4+ T cells from blood, collected before the fourth cycle of nivolumab. This clonotype originated in a human donor with classical Hodgkin lymphoma.

The CDR3 region is CASSLWVSGRHPELEQYF. The CDR3, as DNA: TGTGCCAGCAGCTTATGGGTTAGCGGGAGGCACCCTGAGCTGGAGCAGTACTTC. The chain is built from TRBV7-2 and TRBJ2-7; TRBD2 matches 10 bases. CDR1 is SGHTA, CDR2 FQGNSA, per germline. V lost 2 bases to trimming and J lost 7 bases; unmatched junction nucleotides: 17. This CDR3 contains 18 residues. Together with reference TRBV7-2 and TRBJ2-7, the CDR3 gives the full variable domain: GAGVSQSPSNKVTEKGKDVELRCDPISGHTALYWYRQSLGQGLEFLIYFQGNSAPDKSGLPSDRFSAERTGGSVSTLTIQRTQQEDSAVYLCASSLWVSGRHPELEQYFGPGTRLTVT.